This passage covers 23 T cell receptor beta chains from one sample sequenced in a study of spatial heterogeneity in lung cancer. Sample time point: sample taken at primary tumor resection. Unsorted tumor, nontumor lung tissue or cryopreserved PBMC supplied the whole RNA. Via MiXCR, TCRdb re-called the 5' RACE reads, giving one row per CDR3 protein. The sample yields under 30,000 distinct CDR3 sequences, 3% to 4% seen once. The input for sequencing was PBMCs, taken at surgery. These receptors all stem from a female donor with early-stage non-small cell lung cancer.

This clonotype was seen repeatedly, ten times or more. This chain connects TRBV15 to TRBJ2-5; D remains unclear. V was pared by 0 bases and J by 2 bases, with 1 base between. The CDR3 spans 12 residues. Germline CDR1 and CDR2: LNHNV and YYDKDF (reference sequence). CDR3 nucleotide sequence: TGTGCCACCAGCAGAGATCAAGAGACCCAGTACTTC. Protein: CATSRDQETQYF.

Ten or more counts support this clonotype. The chain links TRBV10-3 to TRBJ1-2; no clear D gene. Trimming left V 0 bases short and J 7 bases short, with 9 bases between. CDR1 and CDR2 from the germline V gene are ENHRY and SYGVKD. The CDR3 covers 13 residues. The CDR3 coding sequence is TGTGCCATCAGTGAGTCATTCAGCGGTGGCTACACCTTC. Its protein product is CAISESFSGGYTF.

This clonotype was picked up many times. The J gene is TRBJ2-7, the V gene TRBV20-1; tentative D call: TRBD2 (5 bases). The CDR3 is 13 amino acids. Germline CDR1 reads DFQATT; CDR2 reads SNEGSKA (reference sequence). Trimming took 3 bases from V and 3 from J, leaving 12 bases between them. CDR3 DNA sequence: TGCAGTGCTAGGGCGGGCAGCAACTACGAGCAGTACTTC. This sequence encodes CSARAGSNYEQYF.

This clonotype occurred a few times. The chain has TRBV6-5 and TRBJ2-1; D remains unclear. CDR3 size: 12 residues. The germline V and J ends were trimmed by 0 bases and 7 bases, with 4 bases remaining between them. Germline CDR1 and CDR2: MNHEY and SVGAGI. CDR3 nucleotide sequence: TGTGCCAGCAGTTACTCTCAGAATGAGCAGTTCTTC. Amino acid sequence: CASSYSQNEQFF.

This clonotype occurred many times. The J gene is TRBJ2-5, the V gene TRBV3-1; D may correspond to TRBD1 or TRBD2 (5 bases each). Per the germline V gene, CDR1 is LGHDT and CDR2 is YNNKEL (reference sequence). V shed 0 bases and J shed 4 bases, with 18 bases lying between them. The CDR3 covers 17 residues. Here the CDR3 reads CASSQDRLYPGTETQYF. CDR3 sequence (DNA): TGTGCCAGCAGCCAAGATAGACTCTACCCAGGGACAGAGACCCAGTACTTC.

This clonotype was seen ten or more times. The chain links TRBV4-1 to TRBJ1-2; D gene unclear. The CDR3 runs to 17 residues. Germline loops: CDR1 MGHRA, CDR2 YSYEKL. Trimming took off 0 bases at V and 3 bases at J, with 17 bases between the two ends. The CDR3 nucleotides are TGCGCCAGCAGCCAAGATGGTAATCAAGGGCAGTACTATGGCTACACCTTC. Protein sequence: CASSQDGNQGQYYGYTF.

This clonotype was seen repeatedly, ten times or more. CDR3 region: CASSLAQGGRVETQYF. The CDR3 DNA sequence: TGTGCCAGCAGCTTAGCCCAAGGGGGCAGGGTTGAGACCCAGTACTTC. The rearrangement links TRBV7-2 to TRBJ2-5; 7 bases agree with TRBD1. The J segment lost 5 bases and the V segment lost 0 bases, leaving 9 bases of the junction unmatched. The CDR3 extends over 16 amino acids. Germline CDR1 is SGHTA and CDR2 is FQGNSA.

This clonotype was detected ten times or more. The V call is TRBV20-1, the J call TRBJ2-1, with 7 bases matching TRBD2. V shed 1 base, J shed 6 bases, and the junction held 3 bases outside the gene matches. The CDR3 runs to 13 residues. Germline V gives CDR1 DFQATT, CDR2 SNEGSKA (reference sequence). The CDR3 here is CSARVGRGNEQFF. DNA for the CDR3: TGCAGTGCTAGAGTTGGGAGGGGCAATGAGCAGTTCTTC.

This clonotype was detected ten times or more. V usage is TRBV7-8 and J usage is TRBJ2-1; D is perhaps TRBD2 (6 bases). The CDR3 has 15 amino acids. CDR1 is SGHVS and CDR2 is FQNEAQ in the germline V gene. The V gene lost 1 base and the J gene lost 2 bases, with 9 bases spanning the gap. In nucleotides, the CDR3 is TGTGCCAGCAGCTTAGGCGGGAACGCCTACAATGAGCAGTTCTTC. It is translated as CASSLGGNAYNEQFF.

This clonotype was observed many times. The chain combines TRBV29-1 with TRBJ1-4; 10 nucleotides align to TRBD1. Unmatched junction bases numbered 6, after V lost 4 bases and J lost 4 bases. Germline CDR1 and CDR2: SQVTM and ANQGSEA. CDR3 length equals 15 residues. The CDR3 protein is CSVGQTGGLNEKLFF. The CDR3 region has the DNA TGCAGCGTTGGGCAGACAGGGGGCCTTAATGAAAAACTGTTTTTT.

This clonotype was counted at least ten times. The chain uses TRBV13 and TRBJ2-3, with 9 bases matching TRBD2. V was pared by 2 bases and J by 6 bases, with 24 bases of the junction left unmatched. The CDR3 extends over 21 amino acids. Germline CDR1 reads PRHDT; CDR2 reads FYEKMQ (reference sequence). CDR3 sequence (DNA): TGTGCCAGCAGCTTAAAGTATGGCCACACGCCCGGGACTAGCATTCCCGATACGCAGTATTTT. This gives the protein CASSLKYGHTPGTSIPDTQYF.

This clonotype was seen at least ten times. V gene TRBV7-3 combines with J gene TRBJ2-7; unclear D gene. V lost 0 bases and J lost 6, with 6 bases in between. The CDR3 contains 12 residues. The V gene's germline CDR1 is SGHTA and CDR2 FQGTGA. The chain's CDR3 is CASSLTLGEQYF. CDR3 in DNA: TGTGCCAGCAGCTTAACGTTGGGCGAGCAGTACTTC. The whole variable domain, remainder taken from reference TRBV7-3 and TRBJ2-7, is GAGVSQTPSNKVTEKGKYVELRCDPISGHTALYWYRQSLGQGPEFLIYFQGTGAADDSGLPNDRFFAVRPEGSVSTLKIQRTERGDSAVYLCASSLTLGEQYFGPGTRLTVT.

This clonotype was seen many times. The chain has TRBV20-1 and TRBJ1-4; 10 bases match TRBD1. The germline V gene has CDR1 DFQATT and CDR2 SNEGSKA (reference sequence). This CDR3 spans 15 amino acids. J gave up 4 bases and V 4 bases, and 6 bases lay outside the gene matches. The CDR3 is CSAKDRGFSNEKLFF. The CDR3 DNA reads TGCAGTGCTAAGGACAGGGGGTTCAGTAATGAAAAACTGTTTTTT.

There are many counts of this clonotype. The DNA of the CDR3 is TGCGCCAGCAGCCGGACCGGGACTTTTAATGAAAAACTGTTTTTT. It encodes CASSRTGTFNEKLFF. V gene TRBV4-1 combines with J gene TRBJ1-4, with D possibly TRBD1 on 5 matching bases. Germline V gene data show CDR1 as MGHRA and CDR2 as YSYEKL. Deletions cut 4 bases from V and 4 bases from J, with 13 bases between. This CDR3 comprises 15 residues.

Ten or more counts support this clonotype. CDR3 nucleotide sequence: TGTGCCAGTAGTCGGGGCACTCCAACCGGGGGGCAGTACTTC. Translation: CASSRGTPTGGQYF. The chain carries TRBV6-5 and TRBJ2-7; weak D call: TRBD2 (6 bases). This CDR3 is built from 14 residues. The V gene lost 9 bases and the J gene lost 9 bases, with 24 bases spanning the gap. CDR1 is MNHEY, CDR2 SVGAGI, per germline.

There are many counts of this clonotype. The rearrangement links TRBV5-1 to TRBJ2-1, with 16 nucleotides matching TRBD2. CDR3 length equals 16 residues. Germline lookup yields CDR1 SGHRS and CDR2 YFSETQ. V trimming: 4 bases; J trimming: 8 bases; junction bases outside the gene matches: 6. The CDR3 DNA reads as TGCGCCAGCAGCCGGGAGGGACTAGCGGGAGGGGATGAGCAGTTCTTC. As protein: CASSREGLAGGDEQFF.

This clonotype was seen a handful of times. This rearrangement joins TRBV7-6 to TRBJ2-5; TRBD2 might be the D (6 bases). CDR3 length: 13 amino acids. CDR1 SGHVS and CDR2 FNYEAQ come from the germline V gene. Trimming removed 7 bases at V and 2 bases at J, with 11 bases between. CDR3 amino acids: CASTAGNQETQYF. CDR3 DNA sequence: TGTGCCAGCACCGCGGGGAATCAAGAGACCCAGTACTTC.

This clonotype was detected many times. The V gene is TRBV30, the J gene TRBJ2-4; 7 nucleotides match TRBD2. Germline-derived CDR1 and CDR2 are GTSNPN and SVGIG (reference sequence). The CDR3 covers 14 residues. Unmatched junction bases numbered 7, after V lost 2 bases and J lost 6 bases. CDR3 sequence: CAWSRTSAGNIQYF. The CDR3 DNA is TGTGCCTGGAGTCGCACTAGCGCGGGAAACATTCAGTACTTC.

This clonotype was recorded many times. The rearrangement joins TRBV6-1 to TRBJ1-2; weak D call: TRBD1 (5 bases). CDR3 length: 12 amino acids. CDR1 is MNHNS, CDR2 SASEGT, per germline. Trimming left V 6 bases short and J 8 bases short, with 13 bases between. The CDR3 loop reads CASRPGPEGYTF. The CDR3 coding sequence is TGTGCCAGCAGACCGGGACCAGAGGGCTACACCTTC.

The sample holds many counts of this clonotype. The chain combines TRBV27 with TRBJ2-5; 7 nucleotides agree with TRBD2. V was clipped by 6 bases and J by 2 bases; unmatched bases: 6. The CDR3 totals 14 residues. CDR1 and CDR2 (germline): MNHEY, SMNVEV (reference sequence). CDR3 amino acids: CASRTSQFQETQYF. The CDR3, as DNA: TGTGCCAGCAGGACTAGCCAATTTCAAGAGACCCAGTACTTC.

The rearrangement uses TRBV12-3 or TRBV12-4 and TRBJ1-1; D not certain. V was trimmed by 6 bases and J by 1 base, leaving 9 bases between them. This CDR3 region has 13 residues. CDR3 residues: CASRITRNTEAFF. The CDR3 nucleotides read TGTGCCAGCAGAATCACACGGAACACTGAAGCTTTCTTT.

This clonotype came up many times. CDR3 nucleotides: TGCGCCAGCAGCATTCGGCACGGGGGCGAGACTGAAGCTTTCTTT. Residues: CASSIRHGGETEAFF. The genes are TRBV5-1 and TRBJ1-1; D perhaps matches TRBD1 (6 bases). The CDR3 sequence is 15 residues long. Trimming shortened V by 4 bases and J by 5 bases, and 18 bases separated the two germline ends. Germline values: CDR1 SGHRS, CDR2 YFSETQ.

This clonotype was picked up many times. V usage is TRBV30 and J usage is TRBJ1-2, with unresolved D. This CDR3 has 13 residues. The ends were cut back, 3 bases at V and 3 bases at J, with 11 bases in the middle. The germline V gene encodes CDR1 GTSNPN and CDR2 SVGIG (reference sequence). In DNA, the CDR3 is TGTGCCTGGAGGTCCGAAAGGCACTATGGCTACACCTTC. This sequence encodes CAWRSERHYGYTF.